This TCR beta chain was captured in a study of cytomegalovirus exposure and HLA in healthy donors. The study sampled nominally healthy donors, though unrecorded immune exposures were likely. About this clone itself: The target antigen is unknown.

The germline gives CDR1 SGHRS, CDR2 YFSETQ. V trimming: 5 bases; J trimming: 0 bases; junction bases outside the gene matches: 2. This CDR3 spans 16 amino acids. This PCR relied on a set of 60 Vbeta primers and 13 Jbeta primers. Here immunoSEQ multiplex PCR was the method, and the copy in TCRdb shows in-frame clones only, minus some. The sample includes approximately 93,000 clones, 70% to 80% of them seen just once. The study, taken as a whole, reports: Previously analyzed data showed that most TCR beta V segments were productive at a frequency of about 87% or about 30%. Among TCR beta chains, those listed as cytomegalovirus-associated numbered around 160. There was a cluster of highly shared sequence variants that was likely a sequencing artifact.

The sequence derives from a male donor in good health and CMV-seropositive. Input material: PBMCs. The chain employs TRBV5-1 and TRBJ2-3, with TRBD2 identical over 14 bases. This chain's CDR3 is CASRGLAGASTDTQYF. Written as DNA, the CDR3 is TGCGCCAGCAGGGGACTAGCGGGGGCTAGCACAGATACGCAGTATTTT.